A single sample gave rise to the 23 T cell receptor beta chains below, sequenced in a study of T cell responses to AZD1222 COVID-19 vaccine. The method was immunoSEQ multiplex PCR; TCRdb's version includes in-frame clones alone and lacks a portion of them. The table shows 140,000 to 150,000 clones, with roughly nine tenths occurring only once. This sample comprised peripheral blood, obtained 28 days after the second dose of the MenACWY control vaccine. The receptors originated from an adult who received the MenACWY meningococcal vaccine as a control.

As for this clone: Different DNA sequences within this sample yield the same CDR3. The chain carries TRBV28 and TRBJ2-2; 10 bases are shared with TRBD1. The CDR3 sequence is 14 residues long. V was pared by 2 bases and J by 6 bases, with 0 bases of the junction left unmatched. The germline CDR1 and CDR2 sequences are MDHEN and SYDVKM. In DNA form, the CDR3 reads TGTGCCAGCAGTTTAGGACAGGGGGCCGGGGAGCTGTTTTTT. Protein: CASSLGQGAGELFF.

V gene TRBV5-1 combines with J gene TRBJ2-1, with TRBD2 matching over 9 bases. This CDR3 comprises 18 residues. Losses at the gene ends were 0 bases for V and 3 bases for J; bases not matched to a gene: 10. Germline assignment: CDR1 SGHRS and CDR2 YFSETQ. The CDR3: CASSLGLAVNRNYNEQFF. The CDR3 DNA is TGCGCCAGCAGCTTGGGACTAGCGGTAAACCGAAACTACAATGAGCAGTTCTTC.

CDR3 residues: CASSLLAGGPNEQFF. CDR3 DNA: TGTGCCAGCAGCTTGCTAGCGGGAGGGCCTAATGAGCAGTTCTTC. This rearrangement joins TRBV7-6 to TRBJ2-1, with 12 bases that match TRBD2. With 3 bases clipped from V and 7 bases from J, the junction kept 4 bases outside the gene matches. The CDR3 loop spans 15 amino acids. Germline V lookup: CDR1 SGHVS, CDR2 FNYEAQ.

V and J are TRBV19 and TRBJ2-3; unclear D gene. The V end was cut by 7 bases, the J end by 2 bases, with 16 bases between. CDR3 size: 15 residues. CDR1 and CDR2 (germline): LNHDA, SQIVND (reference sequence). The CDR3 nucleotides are TGTGCCAGTAACTTTGGAGACATCACCACAGATACGCAGTATTTT. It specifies CASNFGDITTDTQYF.

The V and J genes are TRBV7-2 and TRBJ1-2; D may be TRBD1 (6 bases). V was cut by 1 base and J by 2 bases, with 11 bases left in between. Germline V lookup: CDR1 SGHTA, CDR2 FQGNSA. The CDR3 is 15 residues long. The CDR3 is CASSLGPRGNYGYTF. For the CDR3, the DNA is TGTGCCAGCAGCTTAGGTCCCAGGGGAAACTATGGCTACACCTTC. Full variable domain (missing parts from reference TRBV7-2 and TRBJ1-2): GAGVSQSPSNKVTEKGKDVELRCDPISGHTALYWYRQSLGQGLEFLIYFQGNSAPDKSGLPSDRFSAERTGGSVSTLTIQRTQQEDSAVYLCASSLGPRGNYGYTFGSGTRLTVV.

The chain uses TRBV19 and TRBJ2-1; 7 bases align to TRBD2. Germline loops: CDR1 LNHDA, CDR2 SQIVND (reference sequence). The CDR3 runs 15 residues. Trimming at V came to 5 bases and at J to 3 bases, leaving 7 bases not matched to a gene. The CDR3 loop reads CASSETGTIYNEQFF. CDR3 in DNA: TGTGCCAGTAGTGAGACCGGGACTATCTACAATGAGCAGTTCTTC.

As DNA, the CDR3 is TGTGCCTGGAATCGGGACGAAATCCCCTCTGGAAACACCATATATTTT. Its protein product is CAWNRDEIPSGNTIYF. This chain joins TRBV30 and TRBJ1-3, with D possibly matching TRBD1 (5 bases). From germline, CDR1 is GTSNPN and CDR2 SVGIG (reference sequence). This CDR3 has 16 amino acids. Deletions cut 4 bases from V and 0 bases from J, with 16 bases between.

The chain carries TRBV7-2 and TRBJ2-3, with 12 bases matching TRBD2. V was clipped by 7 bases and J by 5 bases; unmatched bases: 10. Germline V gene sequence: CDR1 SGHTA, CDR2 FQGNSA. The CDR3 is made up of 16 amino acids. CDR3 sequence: CASTLLAGGRVDTQYF. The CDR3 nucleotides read TGTGCCAGCACGCTACTAGCGGGGGGCCGGGTAGATACGCAGTATTTT.

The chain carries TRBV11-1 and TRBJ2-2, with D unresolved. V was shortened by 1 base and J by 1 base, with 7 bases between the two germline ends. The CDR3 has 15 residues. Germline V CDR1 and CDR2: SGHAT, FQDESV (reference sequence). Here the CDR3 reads CASSLDPRNTGELFF. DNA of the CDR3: TGTGCCAGCAGCTTAGATCCTAGGAACACCGGGGAGCTGTTTTTT. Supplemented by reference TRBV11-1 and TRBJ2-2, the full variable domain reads EAEVAQSPRYKITEKSQAVAFWCDPISGHATLYWYRQILGQGPELLVQFQDESVVDDSQLPKDRFSAERLKGVDSTLKIQPAELGDSAMYLCASSLDPRNTGELFFGEGSRLTVL.

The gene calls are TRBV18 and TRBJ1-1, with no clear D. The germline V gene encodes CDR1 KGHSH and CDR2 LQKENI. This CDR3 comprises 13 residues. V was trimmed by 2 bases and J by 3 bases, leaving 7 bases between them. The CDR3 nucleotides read TGTGCCAGCTCACCATCGAGGGACACTGAAGCTTTCTTT. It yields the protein CASSPSRDTEAFF.

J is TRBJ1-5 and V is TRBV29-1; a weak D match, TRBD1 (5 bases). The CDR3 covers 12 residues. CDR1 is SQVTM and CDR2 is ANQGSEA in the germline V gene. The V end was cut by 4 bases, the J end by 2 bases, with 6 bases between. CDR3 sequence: CSVGGGNQPQHF. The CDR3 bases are TGCAGCGTTGGGGGGGGCAATCAGCCCCAGCATTTT.

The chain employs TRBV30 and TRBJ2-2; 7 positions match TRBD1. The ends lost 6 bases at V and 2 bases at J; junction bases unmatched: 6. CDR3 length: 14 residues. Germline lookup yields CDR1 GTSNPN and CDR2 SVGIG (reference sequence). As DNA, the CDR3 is TGTGCCTGTAACCGGGACAGCAACACCGGGGAGCTGTTTTTT. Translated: CACNRDSNTGELFF. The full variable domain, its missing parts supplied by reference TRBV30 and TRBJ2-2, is SQTIHQWPATLVQPVGSPLSLECTVEGTSNPNLYWYRQAAGRGLQLLFYSVGIGQISSEVPQNLSASRPQDRQFILSSKKLLLSDSGFYLCACNRDSNTGELFFGEGSRLTVL.

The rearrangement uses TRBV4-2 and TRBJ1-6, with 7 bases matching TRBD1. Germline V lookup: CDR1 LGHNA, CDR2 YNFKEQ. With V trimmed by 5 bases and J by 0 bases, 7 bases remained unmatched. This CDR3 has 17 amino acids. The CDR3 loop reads CASSEGQASSYNSPLHF. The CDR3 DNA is TGTGCCAGCAGCGAAGGACAGGCGAGCTCCTATAATTCACCCCTCCACTTT.

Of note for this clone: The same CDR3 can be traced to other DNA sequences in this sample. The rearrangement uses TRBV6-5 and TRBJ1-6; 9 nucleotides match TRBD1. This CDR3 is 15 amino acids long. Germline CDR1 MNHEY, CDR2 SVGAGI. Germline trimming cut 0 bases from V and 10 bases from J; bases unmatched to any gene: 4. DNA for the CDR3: TGTGCCAGCAGTTACTCGGGACAGGGTGGATCACCCCTCCACTTT. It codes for CASSYSGQGGSPLHF.

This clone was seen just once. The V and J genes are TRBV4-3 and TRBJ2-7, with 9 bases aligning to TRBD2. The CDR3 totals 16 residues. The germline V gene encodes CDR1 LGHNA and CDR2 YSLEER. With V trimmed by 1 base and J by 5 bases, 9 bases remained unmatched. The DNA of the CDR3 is TGCGCCAGCAGCCAAGGACCGGGACTAGCTCGGAACGAGCAGTACTTC. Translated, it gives CASSQGPGLARNEQYF.

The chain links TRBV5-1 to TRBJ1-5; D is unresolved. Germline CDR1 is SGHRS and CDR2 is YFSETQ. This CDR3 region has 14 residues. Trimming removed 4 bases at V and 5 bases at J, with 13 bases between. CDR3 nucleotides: TGCGCCAGCAGCCCGGGATCCGGGGATCAGCCCCAGCATTTT. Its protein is CASSPGSGDQPQHF.

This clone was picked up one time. CDR3 in amino acids: CAISSGLETQYF. CDR3 bases: TGTGCCATCAGTTCTGGGTTGGAGACCCAGTACTTC. The chain couples TRBV10-3 to TRBJ2-5; D gene uncertain. The CDR3 contains 12 residues. With 5 bases removed from V and 5 bases from J, the gap between germline ends came to 9 bases. The germline CDR1 and CDR2 sequences are ENHRY and SYGVKD.

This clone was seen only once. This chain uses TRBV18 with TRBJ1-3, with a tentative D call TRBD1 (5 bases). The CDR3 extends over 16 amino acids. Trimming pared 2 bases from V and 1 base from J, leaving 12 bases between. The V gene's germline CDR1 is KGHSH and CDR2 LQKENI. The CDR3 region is CASSPIQGVSGNTIYF. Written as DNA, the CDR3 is TGTGCCAGCTCACCAATACAAGGGGTTTCTGGAAACACCATATATTTT.

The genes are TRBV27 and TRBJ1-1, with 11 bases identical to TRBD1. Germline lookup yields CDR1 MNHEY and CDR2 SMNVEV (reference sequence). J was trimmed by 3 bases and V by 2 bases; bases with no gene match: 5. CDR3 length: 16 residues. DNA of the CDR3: TGTGCCAGCAGTTTAGGACAGGGGGCGAAGGACACTGAAGCTTTCTTT. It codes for CASSLGQGAKDTEAFF.

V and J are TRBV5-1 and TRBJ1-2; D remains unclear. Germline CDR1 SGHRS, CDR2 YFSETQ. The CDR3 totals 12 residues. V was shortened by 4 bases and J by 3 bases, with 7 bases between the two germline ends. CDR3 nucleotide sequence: TGCGCCAGCAGCGACGACGACTATGGCTACACCTTC. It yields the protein CASSDDDYGYTF. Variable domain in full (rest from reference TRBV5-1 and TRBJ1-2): KAGVTQTPRYLIKTRGQQVTLSCSPISGHRSVSWYQQTPGQGLQFLFEYFSETQRNKGNFPGRFSGRQFSNSRSEMNVSTLELGDSALYLCASSDDDYGYTFGSGTRLTVV.

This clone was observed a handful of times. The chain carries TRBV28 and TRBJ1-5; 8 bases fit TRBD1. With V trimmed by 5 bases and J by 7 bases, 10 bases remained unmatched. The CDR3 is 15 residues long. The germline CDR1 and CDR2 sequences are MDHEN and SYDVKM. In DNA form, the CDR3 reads TGTGCCAGCAGTCACAACGGACAGGGCGGGCAGCCCCAGCATTTT. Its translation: CASSHNGQGGQPQHF.

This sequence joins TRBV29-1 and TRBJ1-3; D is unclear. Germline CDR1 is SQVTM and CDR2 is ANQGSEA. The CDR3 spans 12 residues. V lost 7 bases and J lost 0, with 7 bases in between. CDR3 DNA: TGCAGCGCCCAACTCTCTGGAAACACCATATATTTT. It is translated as CSAQLSGNTIYF.

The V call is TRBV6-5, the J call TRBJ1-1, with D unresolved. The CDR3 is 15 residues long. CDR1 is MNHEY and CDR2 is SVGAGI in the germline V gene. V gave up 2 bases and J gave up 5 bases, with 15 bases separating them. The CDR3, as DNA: TGTGCCAGCAGTTACCCCCTGGCCGGGAGGACTGAAGCTTTCTTT. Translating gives CASSYPLAGRTEAFF.